The next 25 T cell receptor beta chains were all read from a single sample in a study of blood T cells in healthy people across ages. Sample-barcoded 5' priming and a J-beta primer mix drove a second PCR of roughly 6 to 12 cycles. TCRdb re-called the 5' RACE reads through MiXCR, storing one row per CDR3 protein. The table lists about 1.8 million distinct CDR3 sequences, just under 50% of them singletons. The sequenced sample was blood. Receptors were obtained from a woman between 35 and 50 years old in good health.

A note on this clonotype: The junction does not match germline at one end; this may be a read error. This chain uses TRBV7-9 with TRBJ2-5; 10 nucleotides line up with TRBD1. This CDR3 has 16 amino acids. Germline CDR1 SEHNR, CDR2 FQNEAQ (reference sequence). For the CDR3, the DNA is TGTGCCGGCAGCGCCCGGACAGGGGGGTACCAAGAGACCCAGTACTTC. Amino acids: CAGSARTGGYQETQYF. The full variable domain, its missing parts supplied by reference TRBV7-9 and TRBJ2-5, is DTGVSQNPRHKITKRGQNVTFRCDPISEHNRLYWYRQTLGQGPEFLTYFQNEAQLEKSRLLSDRFSAERPKGSFSTLEIQRTEQGDSAMYLCAGSARTGGYQETQYFGPGTRLLVL.

This clonotype was detected a few times. The V gene is TRBV20-1, the J gene TRBJ2-3; the match to TRBD1 covers 7 bases. CDR1 and CDR2 from the germline V gene are DFQATT and SNEGSKA (reference sequence). The J segment lost 0 bases and the V segment lost 6 bases, leaving 12 bases of the junction unmatched. The CDR3 contains 16 residues. CDR3 bases: TGCAGTGCGACAGACCGGGACAGTACTAGCACAGATACGCAGTATTTT. It codes for CSATDRDSTSTDTQYF.

This chain uses TRBV5-1 with TRBJ2-7, with 7 bases aligning to TRBD1. The assigned J gene may be wrong: the sequence end matches TRBJ2-5 better. Germline V gene lookup returns CDR1 SGHRS and CDR2 YFSETQ. The CDR3 has 17 amino acids. As DNA, the CDR3 is TGCGCCAGCAGCCTACCACACAGGGGCCCAATGCAAGAGACCCAGTACTTC. Translation gives CASSLPHRGPMQETQYF.

This clonotype has just a few counts. The chain uses TRBV20-1 and TRBJ2-1; D perhaps matches TRBD2 (7 bases). Germline assignment: CDR1 DFQATT and CDR2 SNEGSKA (reference sequence). The CDR3 sequence is 15 residues long. Deletions cut 1 base from V and 6 bases from J, with 16 bases between. For the CDR3, the DNA is TGCAGTGCTAGAGGGGGCGGGGGCCCCTCCAATGAGCAGTTCTTC. Protein: CSARGGGGPSNEQFF.

CDR3 sequence (DNA): TGCAGTGCTAGGAATGGTGGCTACACCTTC. Translated: CSARNGGYTF. The chain couples TRBV20-1 to TRBJ1-2; D is ambiguous. V was trimmed by 3 bases and J by 7 bases, leaving 6 bases between them. This CDR3 comprises 10 residues. Germline V gene data show CDR1 as DFQATT and CDR2 as SNEGSKA (reference sequence).

V and J are TRBV6-5 and TRBJ2-5, with D perhaps matching TRBD2 (5 bases). Germline-derived CDR1 and CDR2 are MNHEY and SVGAGI. The V and J ends lost 6 bases and 1 base respectively, with 6 bases between them. The CDR3 extends over 12 amino acids. The CDR3 region has the DNA TGTGCCAGCAGGGAGGCCCAAGAGACCCAGTACTTC. Its translation: CASREAQETQYF.

CDR3 DNA: TGCAGCGCCGAGGGGATGGGACAGGGCCATTCACCCCTCCACTTT. Its translation is CSAEGMGQGHSPLHF. V is TRBV29-1 and J is TRBJ1-6; 9 bases align to TRBD1. From germline, CDR1 is SQVTM and CDR2 ANQGSEA. V dropped 7 bases and J dropped 8; count of bases not matched to a gene: 12. CDR3 length: 15 residues.

CDR3 residues: CASNLQKGGETQYF. In nucleotides, the CDR3 is TGTGCCAGCAACTTACAGAAGGGAGGGGAGACCCAGTACTTC. This chain joins TRBV6-2 or TRBV6-3 and TRBJ2-5, with 7 positions matching TRBD2. Germline trimming cut 7 bases from V and 5 bases from J; bases unmatched to any gene: 10. This CDR3 is built from 14 residues. Germline loops: CDR1 MNHEY, CDR2 SVGEGT.

The chain carries TRBV7-2 and TRBJ2-2, with D maybe TRBD1 (5 bases). This CDR3 is built from 18 residues. CDR1 is SGHTA, CDR2 FQGNSA, per germline. V lost 3 bases and J 4 bases, leaving 21 bases between the germline ends. The CDR3, as DNA: TGTGCCAGCAGCTTGGGGCTGCACGAGAGGAAGATCACCGGGGAGCTGTTTTTT. Translation gives CASSLGLHERKITGELFF.

This chain uses TRBV5-5 with TRBJ1-6; D gene unclear. V lost 6 bases and J lost 0, with 10 bases in between. The germline V gene has CDR1 SGHKS and CDR2 YYEKEE (reference sequence). This CDR3 is 15 amino acids long. This CDR3 reads CASKAESSYNSPLHF. CDR3 nucleotides: TGTGCCAGCAAGGCAGAGAGCTCCTATAATTCACCCCTCCACTTT.

The CDR3, as DNA: TGCAGTGCCCCGACTATTCAAGAGACCCAGTACTTC. Translation: CSAPTIQETQYF. V and J are TRBV20-1 and TRBJ2-4; weak D call: TRBD2 (5 bases). The end of the DNA fits TRBJ2-5 better, so the J call may be wrong. CDR1 is DFQATT and CDR2 is SNEGSKA in the germline V gene (reference sequence). CDR3 length equals 12 residues.

This sequence joins TRBV3-1 and TRBJ2-2, with 9 positions matching TRBD1. V was pared by 4 bases and J by 6 bases, with 6 bases of the junction left unmatched. The germline V gene encodes CDR1 LGHDT and CDR2 YNNKEL (reference sequence). The CDR3 is 15 amino acids. The chain's CDR3 is CASSLWTGVSGELFF. The CDR3 DNA reads as TGTGCCAGCAGCCTATGGACAGGGGTGTCCGGGGAGCTGTTTTTT.

The gene calls are TRBV7-8 and TRBJ2-1, with 10 bases that match TRBD1. The CDR3 is 14 residues long. CDR1 is SGHVS, CDR2 FQNEAQ, per germline. Trimming took 5 bases from V and 7 from J; bases not matched to a gene: 5. The CDR3 protein is CASSKGQGLNEQFF. For the CDR3, the DNA is TGTGCCAGCAGCAAGGGACAGGGGTTGAATGAGCAGTTCTTC.

This clonotype has just a few counts. J is TRBJ2-5 and V is TRBV27, with TRBD1 matching 10 bases. Judging by the DNA end, TRBJ2-7 fits better; the J call may be wrong. This CDR3 has 15 residues. Germline loops: CDR1 MNHEY, CDR2 SMNVEV (reference sequence). The CDR3 nucleotides read TGTGCCAGCAGTTCGTTCGGGACAGGGGTGTACGAGCAGTACTTC. It specifies CASSSFGTGVYEQYF.

This clonotype was counted between two and nine times. This rearrangement joins TRBV20-1 to TRBJ2-3, with 7 bases matching TRBD1. The CDR3 runs 14 residues. The germline CDR1 and CDR2 sequences are DFQATT and SNEGSKA (reference sequence). J gave up 1 base and V 3 bases, and 4 bases lay outside the gene matches. CDR3 residues: CSASLGQGTDTQYF. Written as DNA, the CDR3 is TGCAGTGCTAGTCTCGGACAGGGCACAGATACGCAGTATTTT.

This chain joins TRBV7-8 and TRBJ2-2; D is tentatively TRBD1 or TRBD2 (5 bases each). The CDR3 contains 18 residues. Looked up from germline, CDR1 is SGHVS and CDR2 is FQNEAQ. The V and J ends lost 2 bases and 3 bases respectively, with 19 bases between them. CDR3 amino acids: CASSLTAPGSSDTGELFF. The DNA of the CDR3 is TGTGCCAGCAGCTTAACAGCCCCAGGGAGTAGTGACACCGGGGAGCTGTTTTTT.

This chain uses TRBV6-2 or TRBV6-3 with TRBJ2-3, with 8 bases matching TRBD2. V lost 2 bases and J lost 6; bases outside the gene matches: 7. Germline V gives CDR1 MNHEY, CDR2 SVGEGT. The CDR3 spans 15 residues. This CDR3 is CASSYVIAGSDTQYF. The CDR3 region has the DNA TGTGCCAGCAGTTACGTCATAGCGGGGTCGGATACGCAGTATTTT.

The chain joins TRBV9 to TRBJ1-6, with 7 nucleotides matching TRBD1. The germline V gene encodes CDR1 SGDLS and CDR2 YYNGEE. The ends lost 2 bases at V and 8 bases at J; junction bases unmatched: 13. The CDR3 has 17 amino acids. CDR3 loop: CASSVSPGQRLDSPLHF. Here the CDR3 DNA reads TGTGCCAGCAGCGTTTCCCCGGGACAGCGCCTGGATTCACCCCTCCACTTT.

The V call is TRBV21-1, the J call TRBJ2-3; the D call of TRBD1 is as the table states it, not checked on the DNA. TRBV21-1 is assigned pseudogene status. The CDR3 has 16 amino acids. The CDR3 DNA reads as TGTGCCAGCAGCAAAGACGGGACAGGGATAACAGATACGCGGTATTTT. Translating it yields CASSKDGTGITDTRYF.

This clonotype appeared a few times. This chain joins TRBV7-9 and TRBJ2-1, with D tentatively TRBD1 (5 bases). This CDR3 is built from 15 residues. Trimming cost V 5 bases and J 0 bases, with 11 bases left between them. CDR1 is SEHNR, CDR2 FQNEAQ, per germline (reference sequence). CDR3 residues: CASSVQGLSYNEQFF. The CDR3 DNA reads TGTGCCAGCAGCGTTCAGGGCCTCTCCTACAATGAGCAGTTCTTC.

This clonotype was detected only once. The chain combines TRBV2 with TRBJ1-2; D uncertain. The CDR3 consists of 13 residues. Germline V gene data show CDR1 as SNHLY and CDR2 as FYNNEI. The V and J ends lost 9 bases and 2 bases respectively, with 13 bases between them. The CDR3 DNA sequence: TGTGCCAGTCAGCTGGGTTGGAACTATGGCTACACCTTC. Its translation: CASQLGWNYGYTF.

The chain recombines TRBV28 with TRBJ1-2; TRBD1 might be the D (5 bases). Germline values: CDR1 MDHEN, CDR2 SYDVKM. Trimming removed 4 bases from V and 8 bases from J, with 14 bases in between. The CDR3 totals 13 residues. CDR3 amino acids: CASSSLGPRGYTF. CDR3 bases: TGTGCCAGCAGTTCCTTGGGGCCACGCGGCTACACCTTC.

The genes are TRBV15 and TRBJ2-5, with a possible D match to TRBD2 (5 bases). The germline CDR1 and CDR2 sequences are LNHNV and YYDKDF (reference sequence). The V end lost 3 bases, the J end lost 5 bases, and 16 bases lay between the germline ends. This CDR3 spans 15 amino acids. The chain's CDR3 is CATSSFLGLAETQYF. Here the CDR3 DNA reads TGTGCCACCAGCAGTTTTCTTGGACTGGCGGAGACCCAGTACTTC.

This clonotype came up a few times. The chain links TRBV5-1 to TRBJ2-2; 10 positions agree with TRBD1. This CDR3 region has 16 residues. Germline V gene lookup returns CDR1 SGHRS and CDR2 YFSETQ. With 3 bases clipped from V and 3 bases from J, the junction kept 5 bases outside the gene matches. CDR3 DNA: TGCGCCAGCAGCTCCGGACAGGGGGTCGACACCGGGGAGCTGTTTTTT. Its protein is CASSSGQGVDTGELFF.

The genes are TRBV29-1 and TRBJ2-1, with 10 bases fitting TRBD1. The CDR3 runs 14 residues. Per the germline V gene, CDR1 is SQVTM and CDR2 is ANQGSEA. The ends lost 5 bases at V and 3 bases at J; junction bases unmatched: 4. CDR3 nucleotide sequence: TGCAGCGTTAGACAGGGGGCGAGCTACAATGAGCAGTTCTTC. It encodes CSVRQGASYNEQFF.